The subject of this entry is one T cell receptor (beta chain). The target antigen is unknown. The data were taken from a study of immune evolution from preneoplasia to lung adenocarcinoma. Notes on the study in general: Top clone frequencies peaked in normal lung, apparently declining through invasive adenocarcinoma.

J lost 6 bases, V lost 0 bases, and 1 base had no gene match. CDR1 and CDR2 from the germline V gene are SGHRS and YFSETQ. CDR3 size: 15 residues. Sequenced by immunoSEQ multiplex PCR; TCRdb stores in-frame clones only, minus some. The sample comprises thousands of clones, under 85% of which are singletons, and roughly a sixth rests with the top ten. The origin of this receptor is a person aged 70 to 85 with lung adenocarcinoma. Specimen: FFPE adjacent normal lung tissue. This rearrangement joins TRBV5-1 to TRBJ1-6; TRBD1 agrees at 9 bases. The CDR3 is CASSLETGGNSPLHF. The CDR3 DNA sequence: TGCGCCAGCAGCTTGGAGACAGGGGGTAATTCACCCCTCCACTTT.